The 27 T cell receptor beta chains below all came from one sample that was sequenced in a study of T cells in localized non-small cell lung cancer. The data were produced by immunoSEQ multiplex PCR, yet TCRdb's version contains in-frame clones alone and is incomplete. The sample contains 23,000 or so clones, around nine tenths of which appear only once. This specimen consisted of peripheral blood, obtained before any cancer treatment. The receptors come from a woman aged 40 to 75 with stage I lung adenocarcinoma.

V and J are TRBV10-3 and TRBJ1-1, with D tentatively TRBD1 (5 bases). The CDR3 covers 11 residues. Trimming shortened V by 4 bases and J by 9 bases, and 9 bases separated the two germline ends. The V gene's germline CDR1 is ENHRY and CDR2 SYGVKD. As DNA, the CDR3 is TGTGCCATCAGTGGGGGCCAAAAAGCTTTCTTT. Encoded protein: CAISGGQKAFF.

The gene calls are TRBV6-5 and TRBJ1-5, with D unclear. With 2 bases removed from V and 3 bases from J, the gap between germline ends came to 8 bases. CDR1 is MNHEY and CDR2 is SVGAGI in the germline V gene. The CDR3 is 14 residues long. CDR3 nucleotide sequence: TGTGCCAGCAGTTACAGAACAGACAATCAGCCCCAGCATTTT. Translation gives CASSYRTDNQPQHF.

CDR3 DNA: TGTGCCATCAGTACAGGCTTTCATGGCTACACCTTC. Residues: CAISTGFHGYTF. This sequence joins TRBV10-3 and TRBJ1-2; TRBD1 is a possible D gene (5 bases). The CDR3 spans 12 residues. The V and J ends lost 5 bases and 6 bases respectively, with 10 bases between them. In germline, CDR1 is ENHRY, CDR2 SYGVKD.

J is TRBJ2-7 and V is TRBV13; D ambiguous. This CDR3 spans 15 amino acids. CDR1 is PRHDT, CDR2 FYEKMQ, per germline (reference sequence). V lost 1 base and J 2 bases, leaving 12 bases between the germline ends. The CDR3 region is CASSLAPGHTYEQYF. The CDR3 bases are TGTGCCAGCAGCTTAGCCCCGGGCCACACCTACGAGCAGTACTTC. Supplemented by reference TRBV13 and TRBJ2-7, the full variable domain reads AAGVIQSPRHLIKEKRETATLKCYPIPRHDTVYWYQQGPGQDPQFLISFYEKMQSDKGSIPDRFSAQQFSDYHSELNMSSLELGDSALYFCASSLAPGHTYEQYFGPGTRLTVT.

This clone was detected once. The J gene is TRBJ2-7, the V gene TRBV5-1; a weak D match, TRBD1 (5 bases). There are 17 residues in the CDR3. Trimming removed 4 bases at V and 3 bases at J, with 23 bases between. In germline, CDR1 is SGHRS, CDR2 YFSETQ. The CDR3 sequence: CASSPTLQGFFLYEQYF. The DNA for the CDR3 is TGCGCCAGCAGCCCAACGCTCCAGGGATTCTTCCTCTACGAGCAGTACTTC.

The chain combines TRBV18 with TRBJ2-7; D uncertain. Looked up from germline, CDR1 is KGHSH and CDR2 is LQKENI. The CDR3 sequence is 13 residues long. Trimming removed 4 bases at V and 2 bases at J, with 9 bases between. The CDR3 DNA is TGTGCCAGCTCACTAGCCATGACCTACGAGCAGTACTTC. Amino acid sequence: CASSLAMTYEQYF.

The chain uses TRBV7-6 and TRBJ2-3, with a possible D match to TRBD2 (5 bases). V was cut by 2 bases and J by 10 bases, with 13 bases left in between. This CDR3 has 13 residues. Germline CDR1 is SGHVS and CDR2 is FNYEAQ. The CDR3 region is CASSLIRGESQYF. In DNA, the CDR3 is TGTGCCAGCAGCTTAATTCGGGGAGAGTCGCAGTATTTT. The full variable domain, completed using reference TRBV7-6 and TRBJ2-3, is GAGVSQSPRYKVTKRGQDVALRCDPISGHVSLYWYRQALGQGPEFLTYFNYEAQQDKSGLPNDRFSAERPEGSISTLTIQRTEQRDSAMYRCASSLIRGESQYFGPGTRLTVL.

This chain links TRBV19 with TRBJ1-2, with D tentatively TRBD1 (5 bases). Germline CDR1 LNHDA, CDR2 SQIVND (reference sequence). The CDR3 sequence is 16 residues long. V lost 3 bases, J lost 1 base, and 15 bases lay in between. CDR3 residues: CASSMRGTDHNYGYTF. The CDR3 nucleotides are TGTGCCAGTAGTATGAGAGGGACGGACCATAACTATGGCTACACCTTC.

The chain is built from TRBV28 and TRBJ2-4; D not certain. CDR1 is MDHEN and CDR2 is SYDVKM in the germline V gene. V dropped 8 bases and J dropped 0 bases, with 14 bases sitting between them. CDR3 length equals 15 residues. The DNA of the CDR3 is TGTGCCAGCTCAAGAAGGGAAATAGCCAAAAACATTCAGTACTTC. It translates to CASSRREIAKNIQYF.

V usage is TRBV28 and J usage is TRBJ1-2; D unclear. The V end was cut by 4 bases, the J end by 4 bases, with 13 bases between. CDR1 is MDHEN, CDR2 SYDVKM, per germline. The CDR3 runs to 14 residues. As DNA, the CDR3 is TGTGCCAGCAGTTATTGGGCCAAAATCTATGGCTACACCTTC. Translated, it gives CASSYWAKIYGYTF.

The J gene is TRBJ1-5, the V gene TRBV28, with D possibly matching TRBD1 (5 bases). Germline CDR1 MDHEN, CDR2 SYDVKM. V was trimmed by 6 bases and J by 2 bases, leaving 20 bases between them. This CDR3 contains 17 residues. The CDR3 region has the DNA TGTGCCAGCAGCCCACTTCCAGGGCGAGGGGGCAATCAGCCCCAGCATTTT. Encoded protein: CASSPLPGRGGNQPQHF.

The chain is built from TRBV7-9 and TRBJ2-2; 7 nucleotides match TRBD1. Germline lookup yields CDR1 SEHNR and CDR2 FQNEAQ (reference sequence). The CDR3 length is 15 residues. J gave up 0 bases and V 4 bases, and 2 bases lay outside the gene matches. In DNA, the CDR3 is TGTGCCAGCAGCTCGGACAGGACGAACACCGGGGAGCTGTTTTTT. This encodes CASSSDRTNTGELFF.

V usage is TRBV6-1 and J usage is TRBJ1-5, with D perhaps matching TRBD1 (5 bases). This CDR3 is built from 14 residues. Trimming pared 2 bases from V and 10 bases from J, leaving 15 bases between. Germline CDR1 is MNHNS and CDR2 is SASEGT. CDR3 sequence: CASSESIGDRPQHF. CDR3 DNA: TGTGCCAGCAGTGAATCCATCGGGGACCGACCCCAGCATTTT.

The genes are TRBV9 and TRBJ2-3; the match to TRBD2 covers 7 bases. CDR3 length equals 18 residues. Germline loops: CDR1 SGDLS, CDR2 YYNGEE. With V trimmed by 3 bases and J by 4 bases, 17 bases remained unmatched. CDR3: CASSAPWGAGSTADTQYF. CDR3 DNA sequence: TGTGCCAGCAGCGCCCCTTGGGGAGCGGGAAGCACGGCAGATACGCAGTATTTT.

The chain links TRBV28 to TRBJ2-6; the D is unclear. Germline V CDR1 and CDR2: MDHEN, SYDVKM. V was clipped by 6 bases and J by 0 bases, with 24 bases between them. The CDR3 is 20 residues long. The CDR3 reads CASSPDFWRSWDSGANVLTF. The CDR3 DNA reads as TGTGCCAGCAGCCCCGACTTTTGGAGATCATGGGACTCTGGGGCCAACGTCCTGACTTTC.

CDR3 nucleotide sequence: TGTGCCAGCTCACCGGGACAGGGACCTAGGGAGACCCAGTACTTC. Translating gives CASSPGQGPRETQYF. This rearrangement joins TRBV18 to TRBJ2-5; TRBD1 aligns across 9 bases. CDR1 and CDR2 (germline): KGHSH, LQKENI. J lost 5 bases, V lost 3 bases, and 7 bases had no gene match. The CDR3 sequence is 15 residues long. The full variable domain, in which reference TRBV18 and TRBJ2-5 provide the parts outside the CDR3, is NAGVMQNPRHLVRRRGQEARLRCSPMKGHSHVYWYRQLPEEGLKFMVYLQKENIIDESGMPKERFSAEFPKEGPSILRIQQVVRGDSAAYFCASSPGQGPRETQYFGPGTRLLVL.

This chain connects TRBV2 to TRBJ2-5; D may match TRBD1 or TRBD2 (6 bases each). The tail of the sequence fits TRBJ2-7 better, so the J call may be wrong. Germline values: CDR1 SNHLY, CDR2 FYNNEI. The CDR3 is 17 amino acids. The CDR3 is CASSEAGGWGASYEQYF. For the CDR3, the DNA is TGTGCCAGCAGTGAAGCAGGGGGATGGGGGGCGAGCTACGAGCAGTACTTC.

This chain uses TRBV27 with TRBJ1-2, with D possibly being TRBD1 (5 bases). V was pared by 6 bases and J by 1 base, with 18 bases between. The CDR3 spans 16 residues. Germline CDR1 is MNHEY and CDR2 is SMNVEV (reference sequence). The CDR3 nucleotides read TGTGCCAGCAGCCAAAATCAGGGTAGTAATAACTATGGCTACACCTTC. It yields the protein CASSQNQGSNNYGYTF.

This chain links TRBV5-1 with TRBJ2-5, with 9 bases identical to TRBD1. J gave up 3 bases and V 4 bases, and 7 bases lay outside the gene matches. This CDR3 comprises 15 residues. Per germline, CDR1 SGHRS and CDR2 YFSETQ. As DNA, the CDR3 is TGCGCCAGCAGCCACCTGACAGGGGGAGAAGAGACCCAGTACTTC. As protein: CASSHLTGGEETQYF.

This clone is a singleton in its sample. CDR3 in amino acids: CASGPRAPGELFF. DNA of the CDR3: TGTGCCTCCGGACCAAGGGCACCCGGGGAGCTGTTTTTT. The chain joins TRBV10-3 to TRBJ2-2; D remains unclear. The CDR3 runs 13 residues. Germline lookup yields CDR1 ENHRY and CDR2 SYGVKD. V lost 11 bases to trimming and J lost 6 bases, with 16 bases between them.

The chain has TRBV9 and TRBJ2-7; maybe TRBD2 (6 bases). Germline-derived CDR1 and CDR2 are SGDLS and YYNGEE. This CDR3 spans 17 amino acids. The V end was cut by 4 bases, the J end by 0 bases, with 20 bases between. CDR3 sequence: CASSTRPPSADSYEQYF. CDR3 bases: TGTGCCAGCAGCACCCGGCCCCCTAGCGCTGACTCCTACGAGCAGTACTTC.

The chain is built from TRBV2 and TRBJ2-7; D is undetermined. Trimming removed 4 bases from V and 2 bases from J, with 9 bases in between. CDR3 length: 13 amino acids. Germline V gives CDR1 SNHLY, CDR2 FYNNEI. This CDR3 is CASSGQATYEQYF. For the CDR3, the DNA is TGTGCCAGCAGTGGTCAGGCTACCTACGAGCAGTACTTC. Full variable domain (outside the CDR3, taken from reference TRBV2 and TRBJ2-7): EPEVTQTPSHQVTQMGQEVILRCVPISNHLYFYWYRQILGQKVEFLVSFYNNEISEKSEIFDDQFSVERPDGSNFTLKIRSTKLEDSAMYFCASSGQATYEQYFGPGTRLTVT.

The V and J genes are TRBV5-4 and TRBJ1-1, with 7 positions matching TRBD1. Germline V gene lookup returns CDR1 SGHNT and CDR2 YYREEE (reference sequence). V dropped 4 bases and J dropped 5; count of bases not matched to a gene: 8. The CDR3 sequence is 14 residues long. The CDR3 reads CASSRGQGETEAFF. CDR3 DNA sequence: TGTGCCAGCAGCAGGGGGCAGGGAGAGACTGAAGCTTTCTTT.

This sequence joins TRBV28 and TRBJ1-2, with 9 bases lining up with TRBD1. This CDR3 spans 15 amino acids. Germline V gives CDR1 MDHEN, CDR2 SYDVKM. V lost 5 bases and J lost 2; bases outside the gene matches: 6. The CDR3 DNA reads as TGTGCCAGCAGTGAGCCGGGACAGGGCAACTATGGCTACACCTTC. This codes for CASSEPGQGNYGYTF.

The chain has TRBV30 and TRBJ2-3; a weak D match, TRBD2 (6 bases). This CDR3 has 15 residues. Germline CDR1 and CDR2: GTSNPN and SVGIG (reference sequence). V lost 0 bases, J lost 6 bases, and 16 bases lay in between. The CDR3 DNA sequence: TGTGCCTGGAGTGTACAAGGAGGGCCGGGGGATACGCAGTATTTT. Amino acids: CAWSVQGGPGDTQYF.

This clone was seen a single time. V usage is TRBV28 and J usage is TRBJ2-4; D is uncertain. Germline V lookup: CDR1 MDHEN, CDR2 SYDVKM. V gave up 5 bases and J gave up 1 base, with 18 bases separating them. The CDR3 is 17 residues long. CDR3 protein: CASSPPKIGSAKNIQYF. The CDR3 DNA reads TGTGCCAGCAGTCCCCCAAAAATAGGGTCGGCCAAAAACATTCAGTACTTC. Together with reference TRBV28 and TRBJ2-4, the CDR3 gives the full variable domain: DVKVTQSSRYLVKRTGEKVFLECVQDMDHENMFWYRQDPGLGLRLIYFSYDVKMKEKGDIPEGYSVSREKKERFSLILESASTNQTSMYLCASSPPKIGSAKNIQYFGAGTRLSVL.

The chain uses TRBV5-6 and TRBJ1-5; D remains ambiguous. V dropped 2 bases and J dropped 7 bases, with 16 bases sitting between them. Germline CDR1 reads SGHDT; CDR2 reads YYEEEE. The CDR3 contains 15 residues. CDR3 coding DNA: TGTGCCAGCAGCTTAGGGTTCCGGGGTTACCAGCCCCAGCATTTT. Residues: CASSLGFRGYQPQHF.